Following are 20 T cell receptor beta chains from one sample sequenced in a study of vaccination effects on CD4 cells after COVID-19. Their target antigens are unknown. CD4+ T cells were isolated after about eleven days of culture. Here immunoSEQ multiplex PCR was the method, and the copy in TCRdb shows in-frame clones only, minus some. Of tens of thousands of clones listed, 55% to 75% are singletons. The sample here was CD4+ T cells from PBMCs cultured without peptide, taken before COVID-19 vaccination. These receptors were obtained from a human donor who had a prior SARS-CoV-2 infection.

This clone came up once. The chain recombines TRBV9 with TRBJ1-2; D is unclear. Germline V gives CDR1 SGDLS, CDR2 YYNGEE. Trimming pared 1 base from V and 8 bases from J, leaving 12 bases between. This CDR3 has 13 residues. Here the CDR3 reads CASSVFPEGGYTF. The DNA of the CDR3 is TGTGCCAGCAGCGTATTCCCGGAGGGCGGCTACACCTTC.

CDR3 nucleotides: TGTGCCAGTAGTATAACGCTTCCGGGACGTGGACAAAATGAAAAACTGTTTTTT. Translation: CASSITLPGRGQNEKLFF. The chain is built from TRBV19 and TRBJ1-4; D is perhaps TRBD1 (5 bases). The V end lost 2 bases, the J end lost 5 bases, and 21 bases lay between the germline ends. Germline CDR1 LNHDA, CDR2 SQIVND (reference sequence). The CDR3 runs 18 residues.

The chain recombines TRBV7-2 with TRBJ2-5, with 12 bases fitting TRBD2. The ends lost 4 bases at V and 5 bases at J; junction bases unmatched: 5. The CDR3 loop spans 15 amino acids. CDR1 is SGHTA and CDR2 is FQGNSA in the germline V gene. The CDR3 spells CASSSAGTSGETQYF. As DNA, the CDR3 is TGTGCCAGCAGCTCTGCCGGGACTAGCGGGGAGACCCAGTACTTC.

This clone has just a few counts. CDR3 nucleotide sequence: TGCGCCAGCAGCTTGAACGGCGGCCCGAACACCGGGGAGCTGTTTTTT. Translated: CASSLNGGPNTGELFF. The rearrangement links TRBV5-1 to TRBJ2-2; no firm D call. This CDR3 spans 16 amino acids. Germline V lookup: CDR1 SGHRS, CDR2 YFSETQ. The V gene lost 1 base and the J gene lost 0 bases, with 10 bases spanning the gap.

This clone was counted once. The chain has TRBV28 and TRBJ2-1; tentative D call: TRBD2 (7 bases). Per germline, CDR1 MDHEN and CDR2 SYDVKM. Trimming shortened V by 6 bases and J by 8 bases, and 14 bases separated the two germline ends. The CDR3 is 13 residues long. CDR3 protein: CASRPPGGHEQFF. The CDR3 DNA follows: TGTGCCAGCAGACCGCCCGGGGGGCATGAGCAGTTCTTC.

This chain uses TRBV5-1 with TRBJ2-5; D remains unclear. CDR1 and CDR2 from the germline V gene are SGHRS and YFSETQ. V was shortened by 0 bases and J by 2 bases, with 8 bases between the two germline ends. This CDR3 region has 14 residues. CDR3: CASSLVATQETQYF. The DNA for the CDR3 is TGCGCCAGCAGCTTGGTGGCCACACAAGAGACCCAGTACTTC.

V usage is TRBV5-1 and J usage is TRBJ2-1; a possible D gene is TRBD1 (6 bases). V gave up 9 bases and J gave up 7 bases, with 14 bases separating them. There are 12 residues in the CDR3. The germline gives CDR1 SGHRS, CDR2 YFSETQ. CDR3 sequence reads: CATGAQGNEQFF. CDR3 nucleotide sequence: TGCGCCACAGGGGCACAGGGAAATGAGCAGTTCTTC.

V is TRBV4-3 and J is TRBJ2-3; TRBD2 aligns across 7 bases. The germline gives CDR1 LGHNA, CDR2 YSLEER. With V trimmed by 0 bases and J by 4 bases, 16 bases remained unmatched. This CDR3 has 19 amino acids. The CDR3 sequence: CASSQDIGLAAQSSDTQYF. CDR3 sequence (DNA): TGCGCCAGCAGCCAAGATATTGGTCTAGCGGCCCAATCCTCAGATACGCAGTATTTT.

This rearrangement joins TRBV7-8 to TRBJ1-2; the match to TRBD1 covers 11 bases. This CDR3 contains 16 residues. The germline CDR1 and CDR2 sequences are SGHVS and FQNEAQ. V lost 5 bases, J lost 4 bases, and 9 bases stayed unmatched. In DNA form, the CDR3 reads TGTGCCAGCAGCGCCCGGGACAGGGGGTCTTCCTATGGCTACACCTTC. Translating it yields CASSARDRGSSYGYTF.

The DNA for the CDR3 is TGTGCCAGCAGCCTCACCCCTGGGGGAAATGGAAACACCATATATTTT. Its protein is CASSLTPGGNGNTIYF. This chain uses TRBV9 with TRBJ1-3; a possible D gene is TRBD1 (5 bases). From germline, CDR1 is SGDLS and CDR2 YYNGEE. The V gene lost 4 bases and the J gene lost 3 bases, with 17 bases spanning the gap. The CDR3 sequence is 16 residues long.

This rearrangement joins TRBV28 to TRBJ1-3; tentative D call: TRBD1 (6 bases). The CDR3 spans 16 residues. Germline values: CDR1 MDHEN, CDR2 SYDVKM. V lost 6 bases and J 4 bases, leaving 19 bases between the germline ends. CDR3 nucleotide sequence: TGTGCCAGCAGCCCTAGGGGGGGCGCAACAGGAAACACCATATATTTT. Protein product: CASSPRGGATGNTIYF.

The chain links TRBV5-4 to TRBJ1-2; TRBD1 aligns across 9 bases. The ends lost 4 bases at V and 7 bases at J; junction bases unmatched: 5. Germline-derived CDR1 and CDR2 are SGHNT and YYREEE (reference sequence). The CDR3 extends over 13 amino acids. The CDR3 nucleotides are TGTGCCAGCAGCCCGGGACAGGGCGGTGGCTACACCTTC. Its protein product is CASSPGQGGGYTF.

The chain combines TRBV20-1 with TRBJ2-4, with 9 bases lining up with TRBD2. V was pared by 5 bases and J by 8 bases, with 1 base of the junction left unmatched. The germline gives CDR1 DFQATT, CDR2 SNEGSKA (reference sequence). The CDR3 sequence is 11 residues long. CDR3 DNA sequence: TGCAGTGCTGGACTAGCGCACATTCAGTACTTC. Protein product: CSAGLAHIQYF.

The rearrangement uses TRBV30 and TRBJ1-6; 7 positions agree with TRBD1. Trimming took 2 bases from V and 9 from J; bases not matched to a gene: 4. CDR3 length: 13 residues. Germline values: CDR1 GTSNPN, CDR2 SVGIG (reference sequence). The CDR3 spells CAWSPQGFSPLHF. Written as DNA, the CDR3 is TGTGCCTGGAGTCCACAGGGGTTTTCACCCCTCCACTTT.

This clone was observed a handful of times. V is TRBV4-2 and J is TRBJ2-7; D is ambiguous. The CDR3 has 15 amino acids. CDR1 is LGHNA and CDR2 is YNFKEQ in the germline V gene. The germline V and J ends were trimmed by 0 bases and 6 bases, with 15 bases remaining between them. CDR3 nucleotide sequence: TGTGCCAGCAGCCAAGATCAGTACCGGCGGACCGAGCAGTACTTC. Its translation: CASSQDQYRRTEQYF.

V is TRBV7-2 and J is TRBJ2-7; 9 nucleotides agree with TRBD1. Per germline, CDR1 SGHTA and CDR2 FQGNSA. The junction had 4 bases not matched to a gene; V was cut back by 4 bases and J by 3 bases. The CDR3 sequence is 14 residues long. This CDR3 is CASSWTTGGYEQYF. For the CDR3, the DNA is TGTGCCAGCAGCTGGACGACAGGGGGCTACGAGCAGTACTTC.

This chain connects TRBV25-1 to TRBJ1-2; 9 nucleotides agree with TRBD1. Unmatched junction bases numbered 6, after V lost 3 bases and J lost 4 bases. The CDR3 has 15 amino acids. Germline lookup yields CDR1 MGHDK and CDR2 SYGVNS. DNA of the CDR3: TGTGCCAGCAGTGAGGCCGGGACAGGGATCTATGGCTACACCTTC. This encodes CASSEAGTGIYGYTF.

The genes are TRBV5-1 and TRBJ2-1; D is unclear. The CDR3 is 14 amino acids. V shed 4 bases and J shed 2 bases, with 10 bases lying between them. The V gene's germline CDR1 is SGHRS and CDR2 YFSETQ. CDR3 nucleotide sequence: TGCGCCAGCAGCCTACGAGCCCCCTACAATGAGCAGTTCTTC. This translates into CASSLRAPYNEQFF.

The CDR3 sequence: CAWSEYTEAFF. As DNA, the CDR3 is TGTGCCTGGAGTGAATACACTGAAGCTTTCTTT. The chain uses TRBV30 and TRBJ1-1; D not certain. Germline lookup yields CDR1 GTSNPN and CDR2 SVGIG (reference sequence). This CDR3 spans 11 amino acids. Trimming took off 1 base at V and 3 bases at J, with 3 bases between the two ends. The full variable domain, in which reference TRBV30 and TRBJ1-1 provide the parts outside the CDR3, is SQTIHQWPATLVQPVGSPLSLECTVEGTSNPNLYWYRQAAGRGLQLLFYSVGIGQISSEVPQNLSASRPQDRQFILSSKKLLLSDSGFYLCAWSEYTEAFFGQGTRLTVV.

The rearrangement joins TRBV7-2 to TRBJ2-1; 11 nucleotides line up with TRBD2. In germline, CDR1 is SGHTA, CDR2 FQGNSA. Losses at the gene ends were 4 bases for V and 3 bases for J; bases not matched to a gene: 2. The CDR3 runs 15 residues. The CDR3 protein is CASSSLAGVYNEQFF. Written as DNA, the CDR3 is TGTGCCAGCAGCTCACTAGCGGGAGTCTACAATGAGCAGTTCTTC. The variable domain in full, completed from reference TRBV7-2 and TRBJ2-1, reads GAGVSQSPSNKVTEKGKDVELRCDPISGHTALYWYRQSLGQGLEFLIYFQGNSAPDKSGLPSDRFSAERTGGSVSTLTIQRTQQEDSAVYLCASSSLAGVYNEQFFGPGTRLTVL.